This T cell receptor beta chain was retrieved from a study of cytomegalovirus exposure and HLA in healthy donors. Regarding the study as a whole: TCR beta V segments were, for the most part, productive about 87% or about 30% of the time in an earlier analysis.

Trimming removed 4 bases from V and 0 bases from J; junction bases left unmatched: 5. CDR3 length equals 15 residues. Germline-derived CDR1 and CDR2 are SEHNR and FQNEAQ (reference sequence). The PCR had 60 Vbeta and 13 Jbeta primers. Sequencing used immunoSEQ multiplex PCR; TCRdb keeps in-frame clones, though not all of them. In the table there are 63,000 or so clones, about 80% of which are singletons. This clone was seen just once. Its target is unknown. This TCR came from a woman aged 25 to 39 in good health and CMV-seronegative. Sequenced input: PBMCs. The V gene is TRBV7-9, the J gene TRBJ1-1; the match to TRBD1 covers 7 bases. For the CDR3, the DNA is TGTGCCAGCAGCTACCGACAGGGTCTGAACACTGAAGCTTTCTTT. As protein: CASSYRQGLNTEAFF. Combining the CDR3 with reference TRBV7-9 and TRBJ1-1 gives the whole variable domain DTGVSQNPRHKITKRGQNVTFRCDPISEHNRLYWYRQTLGQGPEFLTYFQNEAQLEKSRLLSDRFSAERPKGSFSTLEIQRTEQGDSAMYLCASSYRQGLNTEAFFGQGTRLTVV.